The rows below give T cell receptor beta chains drawn from one sample of a study of shared clonotypes between healthy human individuals. The protocol was immunoSEQ multiplex PCR, while the TCRdb copy is restricted to in-frame clones and leaves out a portion. The sample consists of 2 million to 2.5 million clones, around 96% of them appearing once. Sequencing was performed on naive CD8+ T cells sorted from blood. The receptors here all came from a man aged 18 to 29 in good health. CDR3s include the opening cysteine and the closing phenylalanine or tryptophan. Fields, in order: CDR3 protein, V gene, J gene.

CASSQLAGGLDTQYF	TRBV27	TRBJ2-3
CASMILAGGLMNEQFF	TRBV27	TRBJ2-1
CATRDRYLGEQYF	TRBV10-3	TRBJ2-7
CAWIAGQSNGYTF	TRBV30	TRBJ1-2
CASSWTSGDGEQFF	TRBV6-5	TRBJ2-1
CASSQDGRTGSYEQYF	TRBV4-1	TRBJ2-7
CASSLVDSLNTEAFF	TRBV5-6	TRBJ1-1
CSVEGLGLAGDEFF	TRBV29-1	TRBJ2-1
CAWSPPGYWTYGSYGYTF	TRBV30	TRBJ1-2
CASSYSRDSPLHF	TRBV6-5	TRBJ1-6